This T cell receptor (beta chain) was found in a study of T cells in tuberculosis. On average approximately 100,000 T cells per donor were immunosequenced. Clones were sequenced by immunoSEQ multiplex PCR, and TCRdb holds only the in-frame ones, with some missing. The table shows roughly 34,000 clones, with about 90% occurring only once. Germline-derived CDR1 and CDR2 are MDHEN and SYDVKM. The CDR3 extends over 15 amino acids. V was clipped by 4 bases and J by 4 bases, with 16 bases between them. Sequencing was carried out using PBMCs. J is TRBJ1-2 and V is TRBV28; unclear D gene. The TCR originated in a donor aged 10-29 years with latent tuberculosis or without tuberculosis infection. Some clones in this sample may be carry-over from other donors' samples. The CDR3 sequence: CASSSRHTFSYGYTF. The CDR3 region has the DNA TGTGCCAGCAGTTCTCGACATACTTTCTCCTATGGCTACACCTTC.